This T cell receptor (beta chain) comes out of a study of a mutant IDH1 vaccine in newly diagnosed glioma. As for time point: baseline, week 1 (first vaccination visit). Treatment meaning: pre-vaccination baseline after standard-of-care therapy. The CDR3 is 12 residues long. V lost 3 bases, J lost 6 bases, and 9 bases lay in between. CDR1 and CDR2 from the germline V gene are SQVTM and ANQGSEA. The table came from immunoSEQ multiplex PCR; TCRdb's copy has only in-frame clones and leaves some out. This table has tens of thousands of clones, around 83% appearing once. This TCR derives from a young woman with glioma. Some clones in this sample may be carry-over from other donors' samples. The sequences come from peripheral blood mononuclear cells (PBMCs), collected from a glioma patient treated with radiotherapy, temozolomide or both. The chain employs TRBV29-1 and TRBJ2-1, with a possible D match to TRBD2 (5 bases). The CDR3 DNA sequence: TGCAGCGTTGAGGTAGCGCGCAATGAGCAGTTCTTC. Translation gives CSVEVARNEQFF.